This T cell receptor (beta chain) was obtained from a study of Graves' ophthalmopathy and Graves' hyperthyroidism. This clonotype was found many times. Trimming at V came to 4 bases and at J to 5 bases, leaving 4 bases not matched to a gene. Germline V CDR1 and CDR2: SGHDN, FVKESK. This CDR3 comprises 14 residues. Clinical symptoms, serum thyroxine, TRAb, thyroid ultrasound and orbital computed tomography determined diagnosis. The authors amplified TCR beta CDR3 regions, and they did so from RNA transcripts for repertoire sequencing. Following a first-round RT-PCR that used HTBI primers, a second-round multiplex PCR was carried out. Using its own MiXCR run on the multiplex PCR reads, TCRdb lists one record per CDR3 protein. The data show over a million distinct CDR3 sequences, with 35% to 40% seen just once and around 10% held by the top ten.

The chain recombines TRBV14 with TRBJ1-4, with TRBD1 matching 7 bases. The sequence derives from an adult man with Graves' hyperthyroidism. The material sequenced was peripheral blood or thyroid tissue (not recorded which). The CDR3 bases are TGTGCCAGCAGCCGACAGGGAAAAAATGAAAAACTGTTTTTT. Protein product: CASSRQGKNEKLFF. Full variable domain (remainder filled in from reference TRBV14 and TRBJ1-4): EAGVTQFPSHSVIEKGQTVTLRCDPISGHDNLYWYRRVMGKEIKFLLHFVKESKQDESGMPNNRFLAERTGGTYSTLKVQPAELEDSGVYFCASSRQGKNEKLFFGSGTQLSVL.